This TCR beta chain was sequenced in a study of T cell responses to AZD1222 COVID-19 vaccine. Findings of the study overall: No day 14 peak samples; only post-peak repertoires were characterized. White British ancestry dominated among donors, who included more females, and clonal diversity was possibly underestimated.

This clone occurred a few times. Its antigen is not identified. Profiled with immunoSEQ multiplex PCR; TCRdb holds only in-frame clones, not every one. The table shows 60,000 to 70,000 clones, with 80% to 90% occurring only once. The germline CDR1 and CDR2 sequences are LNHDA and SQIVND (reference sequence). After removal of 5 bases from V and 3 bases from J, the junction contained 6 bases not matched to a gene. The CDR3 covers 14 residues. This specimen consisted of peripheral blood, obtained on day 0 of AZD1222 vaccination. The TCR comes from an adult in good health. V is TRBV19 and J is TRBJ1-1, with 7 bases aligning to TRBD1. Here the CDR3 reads CASSPQGWDTEAFF. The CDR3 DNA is TGTGCCAGTAGTCCACAGGGGTGGGACACTGAAGCTTTCTTT.